This T cell receptor beta chain stems from a study of blood T cell repertoires in COVID-19. In the study overall: COVID-19 samples from acute and convalescent phases originated in the United States, Italy and Spain. PBMCs, B-cell-depleted T cells, or T cells were the source of the cDNA or gDNA that made up the material.

V lost 5 bases and J lost 2, with 8 bases in between. This CDR3 contains 13 residues. Per the germline V gene, CDR1 is SGHTA and CDR2 is FQGNSA. Clones were sequenced by immunoSEQ multiplex PCR, and TCRdb holds only the in-frame ones, with some missing. The profile shows some 300,000 clones, about 87% of them singletons. Seattle patients were enrolled during active infection and followed longitudinally. The sequence was obtained from a woman aged 45-65 years with COVID-19, enrolled during active disease. What was sequenced was peripheral blood. The rearrangement uses TRBV7-2 and TRBJ2-3; no definite D call. The DNA for the CDR3 is TGTGCCAGCAGCCCCTATCACACAGATACGCAGTATTTT. Protein: CASSPYHTDTQYF.